Below are 24 T cell receptor beta chains sequenced from a single sample in a study of T cell responses to AZD1222 COVID-19 vaccine. Data came from immunoSEQ multiplex PCR; TCRdb stores just in-frame clones and leaves some out. This repertoire shows around 130,000 clones, 80% to 95% found once; its top ten account for around 3.1%. The sequenced sample was peripheral blood, obtained on day 0 of AZD1222 vaccination. These receptors all stem from an adult in good health.

This sequence joins TRBV10-2 and TRBJ1-5; TRBD1 matches at 8 bases. The CDR3 spans 15 residues. Germline assignment: CDR1 WSHSY and CDR2 SAAADI. Unmatched junction bases numbered 6, after V lost 5 bases and J lost 3 bases. CDR3 region: CASSTGQGLNQPQHF. As DNA, the CDR3 is TGCGCCAGCAGTACCGGACAGGGCCTCAATCAGCCCCAGCATTTT.

The V call is TRBV9, the J call TRBJ2-1; D might be TRBD1 or TRBD2, each matching 5 bases. Germline V gene sequence: CDR1 SGDLS, CDR2 YYNGEE. This CDR3 is built from 14 residues. Trimming took 7 bases from V and 0 from J, leaving 11 bases between them. The CDR3, as DNA: TGTGCCAGCGGGGGACGCCGCTCCTACAATGAGCAGTTCTTC. Amino acids: CASGGRRSYNEQFF.

This sequence joins TRBV29-1 and TRBJ1-2; D not resolved. Germline loops: CDR1 SQVTM, CDR2 ANQGSEA. With 5 bases removed from V and 4 bases from J, the gap between germline ends came to 20 bases. This CDR3 region has 15 residues. The CDR3 loop is CSVLLADGGFYGYTF. CDR3 sequence (DNA): TGCAGCGTTCTTTTGGCGGACGGAGGATTCTATGGCTACACCTTC.

The sample holds one count of this clone. The chain links TRBV29-1 to TRBJ2-7; TRBD1 matches at 8 bases. This CDR3 region has 12 residues. J lost 3 bases, V lost 6 bases, and 4 bases had no gene match. From germline, CDR1 is SQVTM and CDR2 ANQGSEA. In DNA, the CDR3 is TGCAGCGTAGCGGACAGGGTCTACGAGCAGTACTTC. This translates into CSVADRVYEQYF.

The chain employs TRBV28 and TRBJ1-6; D is unclear. This CDR3 has 14 residues. CDR1 and CDR2 (germline): MDHEN, SYDVKM. V was cut by 3 bases and J by 10 bases, with 13 bases left in between. The CDR3 protein is CASSFPRLGSPLHF. The CDR3 nucleotides read TGTGCCAGCAGTTTCCCCCGGCTGGGATCACCCCTCCACTTT.

This clone showed up just once. The chain has TRBV4-3 and TRBJ2-2; weak D call: TRBD1 (5 bases). In germline, CDR1 is LGHNA, CDR2 YSLEER. V dropped 0 bases and J dropped 8 bases, with 16 bases sitting between them. The CDR3 length is 16 residues. CDR3 bases: TGCGCCAGCAGCCAAGAGCCAGGGTTTTTGGCGGGGGAGCTGTTTTTT. It yields the protein CASSQEPGFLAGELFF.

Only one count was recorded for this clone. The rearrangement uses TRBV19 and TRBJ2-7, with D possibly being TRBD2 (6 bases). Germline lookup yields CDR1 LNHDA and CDR2 SQIVND (reference sequence). CDR3 length: 17 amino acids. The V gene lost 7 bases and the J gene lost 4 bases, with 26 bases spanning the gap. CDR3 coding DNA: TGTGCCAGTACCTCGGGTCCAGGCCTAGCGTCGCGATACGAGCAGTACTTC. Its translation is CASTSGPGLASRYEQYF.

This chain connects TRBV5-1 to TRBJ2-2, with a tentative D call TRBD1 (5 bases). The CDR3 length is 15 residues. Germline V gene sequence: CDR1 SGHRS, CDR2 YFSETQ. With 4 bases removed from V and 5 bases from J, the gap between germline ends came to 15 bases. CDR3 in DNA: TGCGCCAGCAGCATTGGGGCGACTGGAACCGGGGAGCTGTTTTTT. Amino acids: CASSIGATGTGELFF.

The chain carries TRBV6-5 and TRBJ2-1; TRBD1 matches 7 bases. The CDR3 is made up of 15 amino acids. J was trimmed by 8 bases and V by 6 bases; bases with no gene match: 13. Germline V gene sequence: CDR1 MNHEY, CDR2 SVGAGI. CDR3 protein: CASSVGQVLGHEQFF. Written as DNA, the CDR3 is TGTGCCAGCAGCGTAGGACAGGTCCTAGGCCATGAGCAGTTCTTC.

The rearrangement joins TRBV18 to TRBJ1-2; 11 bases are a match to TRBD1. There are 14 residues in the CDR3. Trimming removed 3 bases from V and 3 bases from J; junction bases left unmatched: 0. The germline CDR1 and CDR2 sequences are KGHSH and LQKENI. CDR3 protein: CASSPGQGDYGYTF. The CDR3 DNA reads as TGTGCCAGCTCACCGGGACAGGGGGACTATGGCTACACCTTC.

This rearrangement joins TRBV30 to TRBJ1-5; TRBD1 aligns across 7 bases. The CDR3 runs to 13 residues. The trim removed 3 bases at V and 6 bases at J, leaving 5 bases unmatched. Germline CDR1 and CDR2: GTSNPN and SVGIG (reference sequence). The CDR3 DNA sequence: TGTGCCTGGAGCAGGGGGGAATCTCAGCCCCAGCATTTT. It yields the protein CAWSRGESQPQHF.

The chain is built from TRBV7-8 and TRBJ1-3, with no clear D. Trimming pared 2 bases from V and 2 bases from J, leaving 10 bases between. The CDR3 has 15 amino acids. Germline CDR1 reads SGHVS; CDR2 reads FQNEAQ. This CDR3 is CASSLSPGAGNTIYF. The CDR3 DNA is TGTGCCAGCAGCTTATCTCCTGGCGCTGGAAACACCATATATTTT.

This chain connects TRBV4-2 to TRBJ2-1, with unresolved D. The CDR3 has 12 amino acids. Trimming removed 1 base from V and 7 bases from J, with 5 bases in between. Germline V gene sequence: CDR1 LGHNA, CDR2 YNFKEQ. CDR3 bases: TGTGCCAGCAGCCAAGCTAGTAATGAGCAGTTCTTC. Its protein is CASSQASNEQFF.

The chain combines TRBV4-3 with TRBJ2-7; 10 nucleotides agree with TRBD2. The V and J ends lost 3 bases and 6 bases, in that order; junction bases with no gene match: 8. CDR3 length equals 15 residues. The germline CDR1 and CDR2 sequences are LGHNA and YSLEER. The CDR3 region is CASSHARRTSGEQYF. In DNA form, the CDR3 reads TGCGCCAGCAGCCACGCACGTAGGACTAGCGGCGAGCAGTACTTC.

The chain's CDR3 is CARSLITSTGNEEKLFF. Written as DNA, the CDR3 is TGTGCCAGAAGCTTGATTACCTCGACAGGGAATGAGGAAAAACTGTTTTTT. The V call is TRBV7-5, the J call TRBJ1-4; the table's D gene call, TRBD1, was not cross checked with the DNA. TRBV7-5 represents a pseudogene. CDR3 size: 17 residues.

V is TRBV28 and J is TRBJ2-5; 8 positions match TRBD1. CDR3 size: 15 residues. Germline V lookup: CDR1 MDHEN, CDR2 SYDVKM. V lost 3 bases, J lost 5 bases, and 8 bases stayed unmatched. CDR3 nucleotides: TGTGCCAGCAGTTTTGCGGCAGGGGGCCTTGAGACCCAGTACTTC. It specifies CASSFAAGGLETQYF.

The rearrangement links TRBV27 to TRBJ2-7; D is possibly TRBD1 (6 bases). V was cut by 2 bases and J by 1 base, with 12 bases left in between. The CDR3 loop spans 15 amino acids. Germline-derived CDR1 and CDR2 are MNHEY and SMNVEV (reference sequence). The CDR3 spells CASSLKGESSYEQYF. In nucleotides, the CDR3 is TGTGCCAGCAGTTTAAAGGGGGAGAGTTCCTACGAGCAGTACTTC.

The V call is TRBV3-1 (or the pseudogene TRBV3-2), the J call TRBJ1-1; TRBD1 agrees at 7 bases. The CDR3 loop spans 14 amino acids. The V segment lost 8 bases and the J segment 6 bases; nucleotides outside the gene matches: 12. Per germline, CDR1 LGHDT and CDR2 YNNKEL (reference sequence). The CDR3 DNA follows: TGTGCCAGCGAGTTGGCAGGGGGGGGAGCTGAAGCTTTCTTT. Translated, it gives CASELAGGGAEAFF.

This clone was recorded once. The V and J genes are TRBV6-2 or TRBV6-3 and TRBJ1-4; D gene ambiguous. From germline, CDR1 is MNHEY and CDR2 SVGEGT. The CDR3 runs 14 residues. Trimming removed 5 bases at V and 0 bases at J, with 7 bases between. The CDR3 sequence is CASSPIATNEKLFF. The CDR3 DNA sequence: TGTGCCAGCAGTCCGATTGCAACTAATGAAAAACTGTTTTTT.

This sequence joins TRBV6-5 and TRBJ1-3, with D possibly TRBD1 on 5 matching bases. The germline V gene encodes CDR1 MNHEY and CDR2 SVGAGI. V lost 0 bases, J lost 0 bases, and 9 bases lay in between. This CDR3 spans 16 amino acids. The CDR3 bases are TGTGCCAGCAGTTACTCGCTTGACAGCTCTGGAAACACCATATATTTT. It yields the protein CASSYSLDSSGNTIYF.

The V call is TRBV9, the J call TRBJ2-1, with TRBD2 matching 11 bases. The CDR3 is 14 residues long. The germline V gene encodes CDR1 SGDLS and CDR2 YYNGEE. J was trimmed by 6 bases and V by 3 bases; bases with no gene match: 2. The DNA for the CDR3 is TGTGCCAGCAGCGCGGGACTAGCGGTCAATGAGCAGTTCTTC. This codes for CASSAGLAVNEQFF.

This clone showed up just a few times. This rearrangement joins TRBV6-2 or TRBV6-3 to TRBJ2-6; D tentatively reads TRBD1 or TRBD2 (5 bases each). The CDR3 runs 21 residues. Trimming stripped 5 bases from V and 0 bases from J, with 26 bases between. In germline, CDR1 is MNHEY, CDR2 SVGEGT. The CDR3 DNA reads TGTGCCAGCAGTCGCCTCTCTGAGGGGTGGACACGCAGCTCTGGGGCCAACGTCCTGACTTTC. Protein: CASSRLSEGWTRSSGANVLTF.

The J gene is TRBJ2-7, the V gene TRBV2, with D possibly being TRBD1 or TRBD2 (5 bases each). Germline V lookup: CDR1 SNHLY, CDR2 FYNNEI. Trimming shortened V by 10 bases and J by 0 bases, and 10 bases separated the two germline ends. The CDR3 spans 12 residues. For the CDR3, the DNA is TGTGCCATAGGGGAGAGCTCCTACGAGCAGTACTTC. Encoded protein: CAIGESSYEQYF.

The chain joins TRBV28 to TRBJ2-1; 8 nucleotides match TRBD2. The trim removed 4 bases at V and 1 base at J, leaving 3 bases unmatched. The CDR3 contains 15 residues. Germline CDR1 is MDHEN and CDR2 is SYDVKM. CDR3 amino acids: CASSSGLGSYNEQFF. In DNA, the CDR3 is TGTGCCAGCAGTTCGGGACTAGGATCCTACAATGAGCAGTTCTTC.